Below, 9 T cell receptor beta chains from the same sample are listed, as sequenced in a study of cytomegalovirus exposure and HLA in healthy donors. PCR amplification relied on 60 Vbeta primers (plus 13 Jbeta primers). TCRdb's table, derived via immunoSEQ multiplex PCR, lists solely in-frame clones and lacks some. The repertoire holds 60,000 to 70,000 clones, with roughly 78% as singletons. Source material: PBMCs. The receptor source for this set is a man aged 40-50 years in good health and CMV-seronegative.

This sequence joins TRBV10-1 and TRBJ1-1, with 7 bases identical to TRBD1. Germline V gives CDR1 WNHNN, CDR2 SYGVQD (reference sequence). V was pared by 6 bases and J by 5 bases, with 6 bases of the junction left unmatched. The CDR3 totals 13 residues. The CDR3 coding sequence is TGCGCCAGCAGCAGAGACAGGGAAACTGAAGCTTTCTTT. Its translation is CASSRDRETEAFF.

CDR3 sequence (DNA): TGTGCCAGCAGCCGTAGCGGGAGAGGCTCCTACGAGCAGTACTTC. This codes for CASSRSGRGSYEQYF. This sequence joins TRBV6-5 and TRBJ2-7; TRBD2 matches 9 bases. Germline-derived CDR1 and CDR2 are MNHEY and SVGAGI. The CDR3 is 15 residues long. The ends lost 6 bases at V and 0 bases at J; junction bases unmatched: 6.

The genes are TRBV27 and TRBJ2-3, with TRBD2 matching over 7 bases. Germline CDR1 is MNHEY and CDR2 is SMNVEV (reference sequence). There are 16 residues in the CDR3. The V and J ends lost 6 bases and 2 bases, in that order; junction bases with no gene match: 11. This CDR3 is CASRDLSGLYTDTQYF. The CDR3 DNA reads TGTGCCAGCAGAGACCTTAGCGGGCTTTACACAGATACGCAGTATTTT.

The V and J genes are TRBV7-9 and TRBJ2-3, with no clear D. CDR3 size: 12 residues. The V and J ends lost 4 bases and 4 bases respectively, with 6 bases between them. CDR1 and CDR2 (germline): SEHNR, FQNEAQ (reference sequence). In nucleotides, the CDR3 is TGTGCCAGCAGCTCTCGTGCAGATACGCAGTATTTT. It translates to CASSSRADTQYF.

The rearrangement links TRBV27 to TRBJ2-1; a weak D match, TRBD2 (5 bases). Germline-derived CDR1 and CDR2 are MNHEY and SMNVEV (reference sequence). This CDR3 region has 15 residues. V dropped 0 bases and J dropped 6 bases, with 12 bases sitting between them. The CDR3 loop is CASSLSTASSNEQFF. In DNA form, the CDR3 reads TGTGCCAGCAGTTTATCGACGGCTAGCAGCAATGAGCAGTTCTTC.

The chain has TRBV5-4 and TRBJ2-2; 9 bases line up with TRBD2. Germline CDR1 is SGHNT and CDR2 is YYREEE (reference sequence). J was trimmed by 5 bases and V by 0 bases; bases with no gene match: 14. The CDR3 has 19 residues. The CDR3 DNA reads as TGTGCCAGCAGCTTGGAATTACCTAGCGGGAAAATCCGGACCGGGGAGCTGTTTTTT. Its translation: CASSLELPSGKIRTGELFF.

The chain employs TRBV6-1 and TRBJ1-2; D is ambiguous. From germline, CDR1 is MNHNS and CDR2 SASEGT. The V gene lost 0 bases and the J gene lost 7 bases, with 12 bases spanning the gap. This CDR3 comprises 14 residues. CDR3 nucleotides: TGTGCCAGCAGTGAAGCGGCAGAGGGAGTTGGCTACACCTTC. Translating gives CASSEAAEGVGYTF.

The rearrangement joins TRBV7-2 to TRBJ1-3, with TRBD1 as a possible D gene (6 bases). The CDR3 consists of 14 residues. The germline V and J ends were trimmed by 5 bases and 9 bases, with 17 bases remaining between them. Per germline, CDR1 SGHTA and CDR2 FQGNSA. The CDR3 spells CASSSNTGYPTIYF. The DNA of the CDR3 is TGTGCCAGCAGCAGCAATACAGGGTATCCCACCATATATTTT. The full variable domain, completed using reference TRBV7-2 and TRBJ1-3, is GAGVSQSPSNKVTEKGKDVELRCDPISGHTALYWYRQSLGQGLEFLIYFQGNSAPDKSGLPSDRFSAERTGGSVSTLTIQRTQQEDSAVYLCASSSNTGYPTIYFGEGSWLTVV.

This clone was seen only a few times. This chain joins TRBV5-6 and TRBJ2-2; D is ambiguous. The V gene's germline CDR1 is SGHDT and CDR2 YYEEEE. The CDR3 contains 12 residues. V lost 2 bases to trimming and J lost 5 bases, with 4 bases between them. The CDR3 is CASSFYTGELFF. In nucleotides, the CDR3 is TGTGCCAGCAGCTTCTATACCGGGGAGCTGTTTTTT.